This T cell receptor beta chain came from a study of T cells after yellow fever vaccination. Germline V gene lookup returns CDR1 DFQATT and CDR2 SNEGSKA (reference sequence). The CDR3 runs to 15 residues. V shed 1 base, J shed 3 bases, and the junction held 6 bases outside the gene matches. TCRdb re-derived calls from the 5' RACE reads in MiXCR, one entry per CDR3 protein. The table shows 450,000 to 550,000 distinct CDR3 sequences, with roughly 22% occurring only once. This clonotype has just a few counts. The target antigen is unknown. Notes on the study in general: The secondary response was weaker but peaked faster, day 5 versus 15.

J is TRBJ2-7 and V is TRBV20-1; 10 bases agree with TRBD2. Sequencing used PBMCs, obtained roughly 20 days after the first yellow fever vaccination. The TCR originated in a man aged 18-30 years who received the YFV17D yellow fever vaccine. The CDR3 nucleotides are TGCAGTGCTAGAGTCACTAGCGGGGTTTACTACGAGCAGTACTTC. This gives the protein CSARVTSGVYYEQYF.